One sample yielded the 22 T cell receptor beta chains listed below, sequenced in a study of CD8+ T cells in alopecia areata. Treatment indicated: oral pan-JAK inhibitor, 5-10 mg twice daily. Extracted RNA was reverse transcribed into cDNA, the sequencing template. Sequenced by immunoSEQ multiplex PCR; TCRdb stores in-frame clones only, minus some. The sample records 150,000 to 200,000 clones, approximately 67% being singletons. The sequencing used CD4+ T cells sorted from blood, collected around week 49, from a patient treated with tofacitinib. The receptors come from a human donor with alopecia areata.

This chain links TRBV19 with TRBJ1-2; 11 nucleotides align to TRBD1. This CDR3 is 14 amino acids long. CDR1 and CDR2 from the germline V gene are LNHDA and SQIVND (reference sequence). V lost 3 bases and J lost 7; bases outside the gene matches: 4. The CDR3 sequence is CASSIRTGGSGYTF. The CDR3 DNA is TGTGCCAGTAGTATCCGGACAGGGGGCAGTGGCTACACCTTC.

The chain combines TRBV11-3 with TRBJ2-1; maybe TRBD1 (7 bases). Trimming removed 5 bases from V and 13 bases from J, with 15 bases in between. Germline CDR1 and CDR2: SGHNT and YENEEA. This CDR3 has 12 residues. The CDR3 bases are TGTGCCAGCAGCCAGGGGGGAGACGAACAGTTCTTC. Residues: CASSQGGDEQFF.

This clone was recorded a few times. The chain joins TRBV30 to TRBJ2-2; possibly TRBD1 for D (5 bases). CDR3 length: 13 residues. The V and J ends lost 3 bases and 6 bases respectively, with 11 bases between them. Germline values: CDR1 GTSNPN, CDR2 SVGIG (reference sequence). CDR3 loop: CAWSGRVAGELFF. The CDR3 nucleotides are TGTGCCTGGAGCGGCAGGGTCGCCGGGGAGCTGTTTTTT. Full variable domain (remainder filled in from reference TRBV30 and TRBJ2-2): SQTIHQWPATLVQPVGSPLSLECTVEGTSNPNLYWYRQAAGRGLQLLFYSVGIGQISSEVPQNLSASRPQDRQFILSSKKLLLSDSGFYLCAWSGRVAGELFFGEGSRLTVL.

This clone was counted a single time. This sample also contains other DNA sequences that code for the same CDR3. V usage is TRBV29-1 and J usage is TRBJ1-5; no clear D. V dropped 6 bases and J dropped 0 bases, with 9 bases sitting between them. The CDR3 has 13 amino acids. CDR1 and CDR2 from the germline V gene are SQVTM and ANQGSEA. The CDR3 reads CSVSENSNQPQHF. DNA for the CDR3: TGCAGCGTCAGTGAAAATAGCAATCAGCCCCAGCATTTT.

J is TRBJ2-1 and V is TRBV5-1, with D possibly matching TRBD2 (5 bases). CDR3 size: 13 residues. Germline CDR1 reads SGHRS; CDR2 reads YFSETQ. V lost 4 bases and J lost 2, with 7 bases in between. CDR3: CASSTGAYNEQFF. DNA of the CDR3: TGCGCCAGCAGCACCGGGGCCTACAATGAGCAGTTCTTC. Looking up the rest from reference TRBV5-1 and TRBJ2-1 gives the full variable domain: KAGVTQTPRYLIKTRGQQVTLSCSPISGHRSVSWYQQTPGQGLQFLFEYFSETQRNKGNFPGRFSGRQFSNSRSEMNVSTLELGDSALYLCASSTGAYNEQFFGPGTRLTVL.

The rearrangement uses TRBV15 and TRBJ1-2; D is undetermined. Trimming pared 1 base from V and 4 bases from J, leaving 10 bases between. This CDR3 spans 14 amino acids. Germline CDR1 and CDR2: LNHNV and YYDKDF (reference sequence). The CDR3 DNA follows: TGTGCCACCAGCAGAGGGTCACCGACCTATGGCTACACCTTC. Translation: CATSRGSPTYGYTF.

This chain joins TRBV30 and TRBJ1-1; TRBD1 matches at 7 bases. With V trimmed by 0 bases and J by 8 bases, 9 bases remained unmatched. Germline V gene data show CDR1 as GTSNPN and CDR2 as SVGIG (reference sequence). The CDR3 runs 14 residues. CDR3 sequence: CAWSVQGRAPEAFF. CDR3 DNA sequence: TGTGCCTGGAGTGTACAGGGGAGGGCACCAGAAGCTTTCTTT.

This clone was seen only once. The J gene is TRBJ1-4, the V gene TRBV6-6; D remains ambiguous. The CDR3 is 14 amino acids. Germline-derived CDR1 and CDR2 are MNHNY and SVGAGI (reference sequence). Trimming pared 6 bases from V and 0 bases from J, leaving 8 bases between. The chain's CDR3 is CASSLTPTNEKLFF. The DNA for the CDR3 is TGTGCCAGCAGCCTAACACCAACTAATGAAAAACTGTTTTTT.

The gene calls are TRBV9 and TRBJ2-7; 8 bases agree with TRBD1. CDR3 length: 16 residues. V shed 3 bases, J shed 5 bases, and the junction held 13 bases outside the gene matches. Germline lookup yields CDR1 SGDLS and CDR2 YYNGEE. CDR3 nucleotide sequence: TGTGCCAGCAGCGACCCGTACAGGGGGGTTGGGAACGAGCAGTACTTC. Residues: CASSDPYRGVGNEQYF.

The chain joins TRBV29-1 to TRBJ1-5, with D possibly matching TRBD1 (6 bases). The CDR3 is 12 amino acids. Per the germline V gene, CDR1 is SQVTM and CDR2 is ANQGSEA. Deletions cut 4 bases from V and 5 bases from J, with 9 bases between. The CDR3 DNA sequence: TGCAGCGTTGTGACAGGTTATCAGCCCCAGCATTTT. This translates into CSVVTGYQPQHF.

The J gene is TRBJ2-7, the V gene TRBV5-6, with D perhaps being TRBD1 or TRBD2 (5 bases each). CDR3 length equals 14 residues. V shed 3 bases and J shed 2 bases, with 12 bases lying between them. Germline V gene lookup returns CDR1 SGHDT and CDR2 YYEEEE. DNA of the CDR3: TGTGCCAGCAGCTCCGGGACCGTTACCTACGAGCAGTACTTC. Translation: CASSSGTVTYEQYF.

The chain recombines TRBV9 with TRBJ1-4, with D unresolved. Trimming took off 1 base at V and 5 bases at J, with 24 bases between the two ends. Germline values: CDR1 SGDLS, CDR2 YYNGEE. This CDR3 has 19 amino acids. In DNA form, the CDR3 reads TGTGCCAGCAGCGTACCCTCGACTGCGTTATCGGGCGTCAATGAAAAACTGTTTTTT. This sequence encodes CASSVPSTALSGVNEKLFF.

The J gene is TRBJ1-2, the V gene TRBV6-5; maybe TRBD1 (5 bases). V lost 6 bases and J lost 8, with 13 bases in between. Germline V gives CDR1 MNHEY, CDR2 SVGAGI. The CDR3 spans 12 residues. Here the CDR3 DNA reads TGTGCCAGCAGCGAGTCAGGGTTGGGCTACACCTTC. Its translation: CASSESGLGYTF.

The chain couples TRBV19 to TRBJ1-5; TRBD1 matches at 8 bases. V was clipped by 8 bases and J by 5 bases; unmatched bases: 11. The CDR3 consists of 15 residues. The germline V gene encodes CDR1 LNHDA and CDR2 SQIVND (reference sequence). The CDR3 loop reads CASSRTGSVDQPQHF. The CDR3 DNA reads TGTGCCAGTTCCAGGACAGGGTCTGTTGATCAGCCCCAGCATTTT.

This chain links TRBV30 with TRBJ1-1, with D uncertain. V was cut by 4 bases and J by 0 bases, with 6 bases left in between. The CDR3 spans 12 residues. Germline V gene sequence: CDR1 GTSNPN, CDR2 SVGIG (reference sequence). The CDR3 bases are TGTGCCTGGATCGGGATGAACACTGAAGCTTTCTTT. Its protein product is CAWIGMNTEAFF. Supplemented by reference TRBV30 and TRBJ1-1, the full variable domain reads SQTIHQWPATLVQPVGSPLSLECTVEGTSNPNLYWYRQAAGRGLQLLFYSVGIGQISSEVPQNLSASRPQDRQFILSSKKLLLSDSGFYLCAWIGMNTEAFFGQGTRLTVV.

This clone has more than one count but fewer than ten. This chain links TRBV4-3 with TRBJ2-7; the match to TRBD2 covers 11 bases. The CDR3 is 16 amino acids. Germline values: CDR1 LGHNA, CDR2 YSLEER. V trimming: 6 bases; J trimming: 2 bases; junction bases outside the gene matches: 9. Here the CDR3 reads CASSPGLAVHPYEQYF. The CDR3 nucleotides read TGCGCCAGCAGTCCGGGACTAGCGGTACATCCCTACGAGCAGTACTTC.

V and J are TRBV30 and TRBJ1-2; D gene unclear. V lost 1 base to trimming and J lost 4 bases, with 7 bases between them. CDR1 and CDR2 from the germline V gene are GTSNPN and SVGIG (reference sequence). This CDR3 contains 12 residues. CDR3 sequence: CAWSEWSYGYTF. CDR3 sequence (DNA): TGTGCCTGGAGTGAATGGAGCTATGGCTACACCTTC.

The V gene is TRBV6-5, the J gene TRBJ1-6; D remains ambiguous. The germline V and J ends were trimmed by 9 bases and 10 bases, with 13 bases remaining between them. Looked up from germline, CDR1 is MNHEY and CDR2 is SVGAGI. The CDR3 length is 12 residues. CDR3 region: CASGRAQSPLHF. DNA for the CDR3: TGTGCCAGTGGAAGGGCCCAATCACCCCTCCACTTT.

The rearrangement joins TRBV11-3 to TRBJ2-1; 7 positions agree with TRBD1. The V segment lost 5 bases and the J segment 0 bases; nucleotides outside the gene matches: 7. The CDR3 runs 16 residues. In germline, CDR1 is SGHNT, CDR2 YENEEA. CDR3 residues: CASSLAGTVSYNEQFF. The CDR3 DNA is TGTGCCAGCAGCCTGGCCGGGACAGTCTCCTACAATGAGCAGTTCTTC.

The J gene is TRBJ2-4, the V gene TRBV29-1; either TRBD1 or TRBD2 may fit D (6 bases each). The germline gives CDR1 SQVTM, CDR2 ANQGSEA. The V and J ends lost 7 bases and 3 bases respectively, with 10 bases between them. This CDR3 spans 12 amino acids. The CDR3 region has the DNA TGCAGCGGGGGGGACAACAAAAACATTCAGTACTTC. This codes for CSGGDNKNIQYF.

The CDR3 DNA sequence: TGTGCCAGCAGCCGTGACTACAGTTCAGTGACCCAGTACTTC. It codes for CASSRDYSSVTQYF. The chain links TRBV14 to TRBJ2-5; maybe TRBD2 (5 bases). Trimming removed 4 bases from V and 7 bases from J, with 16 bases in between. Germline values: CDR1 SGHDN, CDR2 FVKESK. This CDR3 spans 14 amino acids.

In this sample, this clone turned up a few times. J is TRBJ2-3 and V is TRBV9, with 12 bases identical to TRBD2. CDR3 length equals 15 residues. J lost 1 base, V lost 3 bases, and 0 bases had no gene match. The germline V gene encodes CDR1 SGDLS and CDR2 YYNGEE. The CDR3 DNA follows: TGTGCCAGCAGCGGACTAGCGGGGGGCACAGATACGCAGTATTTT. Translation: CASSGLAGGTDTQYF.